These T cell receptor beta chains were read from a single sample in a study of cytomegalovirus exposure and HLA in healthy donors. Repertoires were generated with immunoSEQ multiplex PCR, while TCRdb's copy carries only in-frame clones and drops some. The data contain approximately 120,000 clones, 74% of them singletons. What was sequenced was PBMCs. Every receptor here comes from a woman aged 45-65 years in good health and CMV-seropositive. The CDR3 runs from the conserved cysteine through the conserved F or W. A D gene is named only where the DNA matches it firmly. For some rows the clone size is stated as once, few or many, or as a class when expanded; others skip it.

TRBV9	NA	TRBJ2-3	NA	TGTGCCAGCAGCTTCCAGGGGTGTACAGATACGCAGTATTTT	CASSFQGCTDTQYF
TRBV7-2	NA	TRBJ2-3	TRBD2	TGTGCCAGCAGCTTACGGGGGGCAGATACGCAGTATTTT	CASSLRGADTQYF
TRBV19	NA	TRBJ2-1	NA	TGTGCCACACGGGTAGGGGGAAGTGAGCAGTTCTTC	CATRVGGSEQFF
TRBV6-5	NA	TRBJ2-7	NA	TGTGCCAGCAGTTACTTTGGGCGAGAGCAGTACTTC	CASSYFGREQYF
TRBV30	NA	TRBJ1-5	NA	TGTGCCTGGAGCGGACAGAGAAATCAGCCCCAGCATTTT	CAWSGQRNQPQHF
TRBV2	NA	TRBJ2-3	NA	TGTGCCAGCACCACCGACGGTAGGGGTTCCGATACGCAGTATTTT	CASTTDGRGSDTQYF
TRBV25-1	few	TRBJ2-5	NA	TGTGCCAGCAGTGAATCGACAGGTCAAGAGACCCAGTACTTC	CASSESTGQETQYF
TRBV11-3	NA	TRBJ2-1	TRBD2	TGTGCCAGCGGAGCGGGGGCGAGCCGTACGGGTGAGCAGTTCTTC	CASGAGASRTGEQFF
TRBV4-1	NA	TRBJ2-6	NA	TGCGCCAGCAGCCAAGTACGTCCGCTAGCCCATCCAAGCTCTGGGGCCAACGTCCTGACTTTC	CASSQVRPLAHPSSGANVLTF
TRBV11-2	NA	TRBJ2-5	TRBD2	TGTGCCAGCAGCCGCCGTAAAGCGGGGACCGCACAAGAGACCCAGTACTTC	CASSRRKAGTAQETQYF
TRBV7-8	NA	TRBJ1-6	TRBD1	TGTGCCAGCAGCTTGACACAGGGGGCAAATTCACCCCTCCACTTT	CASSLTQGANSPLHF
TRBV4-2	NA	TRBJ2-5	TRBD1	TGTGCCAGCAGCCAAGATCCCTTATTTTACTCCCCGGACAGGGCGGGAGAGACCCAGTACTTC	CASSQDPLFYSPDRAGETQYF
TRBV6-4	NA	TRBJ1-4	TRBD1	TGTGCCAGCAGTGACCGGACAGGGGGCGGAAAACTGTTTTTT	CASSDRTGGGKLFF
TRBV10-3	NA	TRBJ2-7	TRBD2	TGTGCCACACAACGTCAGGGAGGGGACGAGCAGTACTTC	CATQRQGGDEQYF
TRBV15	few	TRBJ1-3	NA	TGTGCCACCAGCAGAGACAGGGGTCCCGGAAACACCATATATTTT	CATSRDRGPGNTIYF
TRBV28	NA	TRBJ2-2	NA	TGTGCCAGCAGTTTACAGGGGCAGGGCGGGGAGCTGTTTTTT	CASSLQGQGGELFF
TRBV5-8	NA	TRBJ1-6	TRBD1	TGTGCCAGCAGCTTGGGACAGGGGCTTTCACCCCTCCACTTT	CASSLGQGLSPLHF
TRBV7-2	NA	TRBJ2-7	TRBD1	TGTGCCAGCAGCTTACAACCTGGACAGGCGTCCTACGAGCAGTACTTC	CASSLQPGQASYEQYF
TRBV6-5	NA	TRBJ2-2	NA	TGTGCCAGCAGGCAGTCGGGGGCCGGGGAGCTGTTTTTT	CASRQSGAGELFF
TRBV6-5	NA	TRBJ1-2	NA	TGTGCCAGCAGTTACACGGCAGGTCTTGGCTACACCTTC	CASSYTAGLGYTF
TRBV5-1	few	TRBJ2-3	NA	TGCGCCAGCAGCATGGAGGGACACACAGATACGCAGTATTTT	CASSMEGHTDTQYF
TRBV6-1	few	TRBJ1-2	NA	TGTGCCAGCAGCCCTCCTTCCCGGGGTGGCTACACCTTC	CASSPPSRGGYTF
TRBV14	once	TRBJ2-7	NA	TGTGCCAGCAGCCAAGGTCAGGGGATGGGGTCCTACGAGCAGTACTTC	CASSQGQGMGSYEQYF
TRBV5-8	NA	TRBJ2-7	TRBD2	TGTGCCAGCAGCTTGGTCCTAGCGGACACCTACGAGCAGTACTTC	CASSLVLADTYEQYF
TRBV30	few	TRBJ2-1	TRBD2	TGTGCCTGGAGCCTGTTAGCGGGGACCAATGAGCAGTTCTTC	CAWSLLAGTNEQFF
TRBV6-5	NA	TRBJ2-3	TRBD2	TGTGCCAGCAGTTACCCTAGCGGGGGGGGCACAGATACGCAGTATTTT	CASSYPSGGGTDTQYF
TRBV7-2	NA	TRBJ2-2	NA	TGTGCCAGCAGCGCCGCCCAACGGGCGGGGGCCATGGGGCTGTTTTTT	CASSAAQRAGAMGLFF
TRBV5-1	NA	TRBJ2-1	NA	TGCGCCAGCAGCTTGAACGGGAATGAGCAGTTCTTC	CASSLNGNEQFF
TRBV19	few	TRBJ1-1	TRBD1	TGTGCCAGTAGTCCAGGACAGGGTTGGACTGAAGCTTTCTTT	CASSPGQGWTEAFF
TRBV15	NA	TRBJ1-5	NA	TGTGCCACCAGCAGAGATGGCGGGGCCGGTCAGCCCCAGCATTTT	CATSRDGGAGQPQHF
TRBV7-9	once	TRBJ2-5	NA	TGTGCCAGCAGCTTAGCGGGCAGAGTTCTGACCCAGTACTTC	CASSLAGRVLTQYF
TRBV27	NA	TRBJ2-7	NA	TGTGCCAGCAGTTTACTTAATCCCTACGAGCAGTACTTC	CASSLLNPYEQYF
TRBV30	NA	TRBJ2-7	NA	TGTGCCTGGGCGCCGGGGATCGAGCAGTACTTC	CAWAPGIEQYF
TRBV7-2	few	TRBJ2-7	TRBD1	TGTGCCAGCAGCTTACTGGGACAGGGCTACGAGCAGTACTTC	CASSLLGQGYEQYF
TRBV4-1	NA	TRBJ1-2	NA	TGCGCCAGCAGCCCTCGAGGACAGCTCCGTCTACCCCTGGGGGGCTACACCTTC	CASSPRGQLRLPLGGYTF
TRBV28	few	TRBJ2-2	NA	TGTGCCAGCAGGTTCAGACTTAGCAGCGGGGAGCTGTTTTTT	CASRFRLSSGELFF
TRBV7-9	NA	TRBJ1-1	TRBD1	TGTGCCAGCAGCTTAGGGGGACAGTACGCTGAAGCTTTCTTT	CASSLGGQYAEAFF
TRBV7-2	NA	TRBJ2-1	NA	TGTGCCAGCAGCTTTGGGGGCATATTTTACAATGAGCAGTTCTTC	CASSFGGIFYNEQFF
TRBV11-2	NA	TRBJ2-5	TRBD2	TGTGCCAGCAGCTTAGGGGGGACTAGCCGGGAGACCCAGTACTTC	CASSLGGTSRETQYF
TRBV4-1	NA	TRBJ2-7	NA	TGCGCCAGCAGCCAAGAACTTGGGGCTGTGCAGTACTTC	CASSQELGAVQYF
TRBV5-4	once	TRBJ2-7	TRBD1	TGTGCCAGCAGCCTGGGACAGAACTACGAGCAGTACTTC	CASSLGQNYEQYF
TRBV29-1	NA	TRBJ2-7	NA	TGCAGCGTTGAAGATCGAGCTTACCGGGCGGGGGCGTCCTTACGAGAACAGTACTTC	CSVEDRAYRAGASLREQYF
TRBV7-9	NA	TRBJ1-2	TRBD1	TGTGCCAGCAGCACGACAGGGACCTTCTATGGCTACACCTTC	CASSTTGTFYGYTF
TRBV2	NA	TRBJ1-4	TRBD1	TGTGCCAGCAACAAGGACAGGGCGGATGAAAAACTGTTTTTT	CASNKDRADEKLFF
TRBV4-1	NA	TRBJ1-3	NA	TGCGCCAGCAGCCAAGATCTTTCCTTCTCTGGAAACACCATATATTTT	CASSQDLSFSGNTIYF
TRBV7-3	NA	TRBJ2-3	TRBD2	TGTGCCAGCAGTTTAACTAGCGGGGGGATGGATACGCAGTATTTT	CASSLTSGGMDTQYF
TRBV5-1	NA	TRBJ1-6	NA	TGCGCCAGCAGCTTGTTGGGACACCATAATTCACCCCTCCACTTT	CASSLLGHHNSPLHF